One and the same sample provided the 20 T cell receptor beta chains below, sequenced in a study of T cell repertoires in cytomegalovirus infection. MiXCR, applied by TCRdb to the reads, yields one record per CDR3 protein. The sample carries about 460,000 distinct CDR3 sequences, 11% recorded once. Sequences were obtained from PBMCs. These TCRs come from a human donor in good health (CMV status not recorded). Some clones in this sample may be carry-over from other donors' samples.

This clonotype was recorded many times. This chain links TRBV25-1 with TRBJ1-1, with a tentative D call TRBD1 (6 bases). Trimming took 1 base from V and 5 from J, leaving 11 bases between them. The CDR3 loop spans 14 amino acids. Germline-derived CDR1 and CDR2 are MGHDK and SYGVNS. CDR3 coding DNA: TGTGCCAGCAGTGAATGGGCGGGGGCTACTGAAGCTTTCTTT. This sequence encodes CASSEWAGATEAFF.

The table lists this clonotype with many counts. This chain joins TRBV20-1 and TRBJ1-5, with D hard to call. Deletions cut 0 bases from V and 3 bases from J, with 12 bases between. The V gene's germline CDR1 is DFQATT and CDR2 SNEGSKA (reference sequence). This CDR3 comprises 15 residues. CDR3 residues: CSARDKAGFNQPQHF. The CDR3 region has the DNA TGCAGTGCTAGAGATAAGGCGGGGTTCAATCAGCCCCAGCATTTT.

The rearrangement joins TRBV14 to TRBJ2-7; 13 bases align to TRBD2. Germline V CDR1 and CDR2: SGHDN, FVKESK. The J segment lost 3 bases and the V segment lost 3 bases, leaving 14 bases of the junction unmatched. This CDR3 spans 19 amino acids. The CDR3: CASSQSGTSGTLRSYEQYF. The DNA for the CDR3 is TGTGCCAGCAGCCAGAGCGGGACTAGCGGGACCCTAAGGAGCTACGAGCAGTACTTC.

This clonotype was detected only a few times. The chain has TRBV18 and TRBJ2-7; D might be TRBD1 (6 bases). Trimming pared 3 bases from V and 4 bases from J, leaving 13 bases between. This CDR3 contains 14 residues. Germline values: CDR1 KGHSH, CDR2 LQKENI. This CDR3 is CASSPDGGEYEQYF. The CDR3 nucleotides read TGTGCCAGCTCACCCGATGGGGGCGAGTACGAGCAGTACTTC. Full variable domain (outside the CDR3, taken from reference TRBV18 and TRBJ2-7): NAGVMQNPRHLVRRRGQEARLRCSPMKGHSHVYWYRQLPEEGLKFMVYLQKENIIDESGMPKERFSAEFPKEGPSILRIQQVVRGDSAAYFCASSPDGGEYEQYFGPGTRLTVT.

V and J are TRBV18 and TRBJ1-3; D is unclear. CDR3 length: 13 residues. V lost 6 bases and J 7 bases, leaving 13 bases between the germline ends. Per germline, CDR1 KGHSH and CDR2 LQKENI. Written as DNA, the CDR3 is TGTGCCAGCTCCCAAACTGACCGTAACACCATATATTTT. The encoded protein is CASSQTDRNTIYF.

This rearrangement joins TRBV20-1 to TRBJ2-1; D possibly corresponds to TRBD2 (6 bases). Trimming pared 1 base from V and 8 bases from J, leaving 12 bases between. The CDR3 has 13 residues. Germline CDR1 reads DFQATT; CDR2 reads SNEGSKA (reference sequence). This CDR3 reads CSARVSGGDEQFF. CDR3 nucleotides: TGCAGTGCTAGAGTCAGCGGCGGGGATGAGCAGTTCTTC.

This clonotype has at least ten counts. DNA of the CDR3: TGTGCCAGCAGCTCCGGGATCATCAATGAGCAGTTCTTC. This sequence encodes CASSSGIINEQFF. The chain combines TRBV7-3 with TRBJ2-1, with D possibly TRBD2 on 5 matching bases. This CDR3 comprises 13 residues. The germline gives CDR1 SGHTA, CDR2 FQGTGA. The germline V and J ends were trimmed by 4 bases and 6 bases, with 10 bases remaining between them.

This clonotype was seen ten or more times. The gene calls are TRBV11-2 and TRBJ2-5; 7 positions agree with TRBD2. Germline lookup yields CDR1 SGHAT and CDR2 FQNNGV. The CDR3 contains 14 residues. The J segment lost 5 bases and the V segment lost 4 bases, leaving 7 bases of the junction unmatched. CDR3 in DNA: TGTGCCAGCAGCTATCGGACTAGAATGGAGACCCAGTACTTC. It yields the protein CASSYRTRMETQYF.

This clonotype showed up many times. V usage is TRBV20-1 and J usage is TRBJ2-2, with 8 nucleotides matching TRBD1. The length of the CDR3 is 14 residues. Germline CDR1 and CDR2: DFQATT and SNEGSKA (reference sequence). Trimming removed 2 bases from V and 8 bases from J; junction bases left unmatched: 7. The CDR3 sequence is CSARPGGADGELFF. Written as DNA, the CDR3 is TGCAGTGCTAGACCAGGGGGCGCGGATGGGGAGCTGTTTTTT.

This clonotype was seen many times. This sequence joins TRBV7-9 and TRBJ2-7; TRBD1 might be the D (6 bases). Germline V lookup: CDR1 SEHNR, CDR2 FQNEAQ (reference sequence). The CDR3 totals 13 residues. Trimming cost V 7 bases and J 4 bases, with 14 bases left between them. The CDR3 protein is CASTRPQGYEQYF. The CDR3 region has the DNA TGTGCCAGCACCCGCCCACAGGGATACGAGCAGTACTTC.

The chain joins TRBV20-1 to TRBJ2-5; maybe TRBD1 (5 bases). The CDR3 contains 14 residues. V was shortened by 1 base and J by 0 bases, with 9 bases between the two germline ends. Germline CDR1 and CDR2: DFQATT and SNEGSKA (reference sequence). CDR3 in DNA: TGCAGTGCTAGAGCCATGGACAACCAAGAGACCCAGTACTTC. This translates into CSARAMDNQETQYF.

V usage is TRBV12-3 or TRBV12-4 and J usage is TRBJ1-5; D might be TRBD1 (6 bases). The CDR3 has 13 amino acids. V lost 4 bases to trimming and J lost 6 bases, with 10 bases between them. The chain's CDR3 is CASSSPGAQPQHF. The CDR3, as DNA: TGTGCCAGCAGTTCCCCGGGGGCTCAGCCCCAGCATTTT.

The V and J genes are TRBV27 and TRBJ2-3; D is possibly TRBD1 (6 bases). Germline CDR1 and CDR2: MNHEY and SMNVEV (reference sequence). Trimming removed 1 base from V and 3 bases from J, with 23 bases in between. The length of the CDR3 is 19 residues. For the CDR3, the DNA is TGTGCCAGCAGTTTATTCCCACAGGGTGTAAGAACGCCGACAGATACGCAGTATTTT. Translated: CASSLFPQGVRTPTDTQYF.

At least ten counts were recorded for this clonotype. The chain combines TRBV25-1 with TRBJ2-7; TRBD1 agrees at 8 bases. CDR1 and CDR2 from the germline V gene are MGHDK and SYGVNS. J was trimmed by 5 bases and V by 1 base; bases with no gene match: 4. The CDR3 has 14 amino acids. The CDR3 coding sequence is TGTGCCAGCAGTGAATTCAGGGGGCAGGACGAGCAGTACTTC. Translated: CASSEFRGQDEQYF.

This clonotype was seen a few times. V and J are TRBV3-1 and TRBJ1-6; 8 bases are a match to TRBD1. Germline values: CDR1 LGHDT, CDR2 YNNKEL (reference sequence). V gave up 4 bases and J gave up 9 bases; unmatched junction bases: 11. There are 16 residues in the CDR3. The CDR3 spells CASSLQPTGGTSPLHF. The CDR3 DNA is TGTGCCAGCAGCCTTCAACCCACAGGGGGAACTTCACCCCTCCACTTT.

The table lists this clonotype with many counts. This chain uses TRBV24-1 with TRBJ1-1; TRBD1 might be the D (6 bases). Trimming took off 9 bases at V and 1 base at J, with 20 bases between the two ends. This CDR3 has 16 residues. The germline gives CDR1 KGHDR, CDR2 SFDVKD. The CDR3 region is CATGGPLQGGNTEAFF. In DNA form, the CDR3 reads TGTGCCACCGGTGGCCCCTTGCAAGGGGGGAACACTGAAGCTTTCTTT.

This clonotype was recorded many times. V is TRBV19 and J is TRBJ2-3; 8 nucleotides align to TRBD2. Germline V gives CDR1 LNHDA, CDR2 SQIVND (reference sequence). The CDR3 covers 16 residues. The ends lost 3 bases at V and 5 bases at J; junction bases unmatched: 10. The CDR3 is CASSIGELAEGDTQYF. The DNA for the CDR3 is TGTGCCAGTAGTATTGGCGAACTAGCGGAGGGAGATACGCAGTATTTT.

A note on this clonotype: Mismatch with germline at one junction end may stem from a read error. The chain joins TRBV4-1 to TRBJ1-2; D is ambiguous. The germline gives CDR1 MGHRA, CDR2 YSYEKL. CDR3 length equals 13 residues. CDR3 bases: TGTGCCAGCAGCCAAGATAGGAGGTTTGGCTACACCTTC. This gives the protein CASSQDRRFGYTF.

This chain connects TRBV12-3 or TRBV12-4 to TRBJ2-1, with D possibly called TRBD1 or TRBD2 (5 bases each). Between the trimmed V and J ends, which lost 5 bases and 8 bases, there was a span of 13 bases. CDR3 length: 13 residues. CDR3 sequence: CASSPLRDHEQFF. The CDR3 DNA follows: TGTGCCAGCAGTCCCCTGAGGGACCATGAGCAGTTCTTC.

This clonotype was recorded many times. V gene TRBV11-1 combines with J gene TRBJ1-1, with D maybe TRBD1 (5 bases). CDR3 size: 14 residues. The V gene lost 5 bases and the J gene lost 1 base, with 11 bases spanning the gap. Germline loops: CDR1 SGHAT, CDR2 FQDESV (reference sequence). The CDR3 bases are TGTGCCAGCAGCCTGCAGCAGGGGAACACTGAAGCTTTCTTT. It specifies CASSLQQGNTEAFF.